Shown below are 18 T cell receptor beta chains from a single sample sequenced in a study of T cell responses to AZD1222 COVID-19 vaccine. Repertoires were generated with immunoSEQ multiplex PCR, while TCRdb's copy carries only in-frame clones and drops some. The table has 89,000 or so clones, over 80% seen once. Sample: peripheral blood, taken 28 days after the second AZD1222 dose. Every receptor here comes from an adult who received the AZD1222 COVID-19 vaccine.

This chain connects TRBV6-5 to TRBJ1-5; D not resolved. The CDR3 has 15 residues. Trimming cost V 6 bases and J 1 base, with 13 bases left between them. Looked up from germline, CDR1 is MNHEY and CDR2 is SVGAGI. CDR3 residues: CASRSDRRSNQPQHF. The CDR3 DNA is TGTGCCAGCAGATCAGACCGGAGGAGCAATCAGCCCCAGCATTTT.

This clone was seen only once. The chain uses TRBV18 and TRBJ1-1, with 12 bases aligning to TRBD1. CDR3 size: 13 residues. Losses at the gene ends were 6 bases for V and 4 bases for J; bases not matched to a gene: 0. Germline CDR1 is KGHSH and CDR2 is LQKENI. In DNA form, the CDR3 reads TGTGCCAGCTCGGGACAGGGGGCCACTGAAGCTTTCTTT. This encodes CASSGQGATEAFF.

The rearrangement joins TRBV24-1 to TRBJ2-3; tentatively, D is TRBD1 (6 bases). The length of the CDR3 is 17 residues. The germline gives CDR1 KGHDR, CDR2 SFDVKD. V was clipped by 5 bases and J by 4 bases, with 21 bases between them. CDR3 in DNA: TGTGCCACCAGTGGCCCGGAACAGGGTTTTAAAGCAGATACGCAGTATTTT. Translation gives CATSGPEQGFKADTQYF.

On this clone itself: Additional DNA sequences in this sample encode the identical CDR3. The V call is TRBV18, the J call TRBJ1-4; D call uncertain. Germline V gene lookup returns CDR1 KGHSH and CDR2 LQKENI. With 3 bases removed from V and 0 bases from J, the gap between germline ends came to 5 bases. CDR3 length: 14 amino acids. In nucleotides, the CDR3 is TGTGCCAGCTCACCGGGCCCAACTAATGAAAAACTGTTTTTT. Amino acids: CASSPGPTNEKLFF.

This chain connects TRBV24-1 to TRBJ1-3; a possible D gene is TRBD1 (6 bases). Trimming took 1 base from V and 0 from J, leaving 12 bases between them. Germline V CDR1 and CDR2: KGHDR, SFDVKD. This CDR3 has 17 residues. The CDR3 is CATSDLRTARSGNTIYF. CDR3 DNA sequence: TGTGCCACCAGTGATTTACGGACAGCCCGCTCTGGAAACACCATATATTTT.

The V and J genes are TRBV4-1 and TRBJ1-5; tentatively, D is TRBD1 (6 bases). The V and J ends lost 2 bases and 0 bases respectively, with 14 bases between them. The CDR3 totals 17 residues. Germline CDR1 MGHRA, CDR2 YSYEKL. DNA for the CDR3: TGCGCCAGCAGCCAAAGGCAGGGGCAAACTAGCAATCAGCCCCAGCATTTT. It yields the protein CASSQRQGQTSNQPQHF.

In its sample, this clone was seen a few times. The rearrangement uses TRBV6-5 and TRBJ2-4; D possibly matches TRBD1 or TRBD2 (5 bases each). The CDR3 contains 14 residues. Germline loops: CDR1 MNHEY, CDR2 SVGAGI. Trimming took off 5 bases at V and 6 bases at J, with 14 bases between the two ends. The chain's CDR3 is CASSRDRGGNIQYF. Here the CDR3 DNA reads TGTGCCAGCAGTCGGGATAGGGGCGGAAACATTCAGTACTTC.

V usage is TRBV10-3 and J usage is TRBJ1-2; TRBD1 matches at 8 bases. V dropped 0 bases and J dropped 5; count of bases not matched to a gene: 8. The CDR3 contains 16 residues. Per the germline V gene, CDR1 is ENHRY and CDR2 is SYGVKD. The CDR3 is CAISESKAGQGYGYTF. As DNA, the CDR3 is TGTGCCATCAGTGAGTCGAAAGCAGGACAGGGTTATGGCTACACCTTC.

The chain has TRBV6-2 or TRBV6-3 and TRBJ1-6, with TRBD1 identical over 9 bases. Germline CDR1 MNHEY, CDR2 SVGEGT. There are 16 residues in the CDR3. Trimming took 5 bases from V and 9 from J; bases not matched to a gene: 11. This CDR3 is CASSQDRGRRSSPLHF. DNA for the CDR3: TGTGCCAGCAGTCAGGACAGGGGACGCAGAAGTTCACCCCTCCACTTT.

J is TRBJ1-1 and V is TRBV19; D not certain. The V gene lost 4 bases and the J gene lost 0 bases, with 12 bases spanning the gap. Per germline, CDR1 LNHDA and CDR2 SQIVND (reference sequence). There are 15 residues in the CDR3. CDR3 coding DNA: TGTGCCAGTAGTACCTCCCATCGCATGAACACTGAAGCTTTCTTT. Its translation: CASSTSHRMNTEAFF.

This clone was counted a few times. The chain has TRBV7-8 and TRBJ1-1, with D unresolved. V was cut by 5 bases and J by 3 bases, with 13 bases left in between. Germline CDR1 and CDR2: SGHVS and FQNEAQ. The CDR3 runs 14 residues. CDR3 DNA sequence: TGTGCCAGCAGCCCTGCACGGTCCCACACTGAAGCTTTCTTT. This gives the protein CASSPARSHTEAFF.

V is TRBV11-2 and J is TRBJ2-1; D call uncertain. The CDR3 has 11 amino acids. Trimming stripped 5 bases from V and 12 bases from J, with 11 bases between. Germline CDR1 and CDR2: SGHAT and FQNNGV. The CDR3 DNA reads TGTGCCAGCAGCATCAGACCCATGCAGTTCTTC. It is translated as CASSIRPMQFF.

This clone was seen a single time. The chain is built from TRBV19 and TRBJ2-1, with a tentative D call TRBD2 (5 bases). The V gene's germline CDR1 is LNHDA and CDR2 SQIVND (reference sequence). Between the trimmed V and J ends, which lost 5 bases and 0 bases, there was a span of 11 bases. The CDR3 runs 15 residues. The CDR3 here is CASSVSGLSYNEQFF. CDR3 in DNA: TGTGCCAGTAGTGTCAGCGGACTCTCCTACAATGAGCAGTTCTTC.

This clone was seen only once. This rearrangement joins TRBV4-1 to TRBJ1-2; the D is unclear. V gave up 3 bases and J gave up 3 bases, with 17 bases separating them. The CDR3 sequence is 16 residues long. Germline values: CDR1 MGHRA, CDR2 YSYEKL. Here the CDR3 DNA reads TGCGCCAGCAGCCAGGCCATTGGGATCGGGGACTATGGCTACACCTTC. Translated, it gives CASSQAIGIGDYGYTF.

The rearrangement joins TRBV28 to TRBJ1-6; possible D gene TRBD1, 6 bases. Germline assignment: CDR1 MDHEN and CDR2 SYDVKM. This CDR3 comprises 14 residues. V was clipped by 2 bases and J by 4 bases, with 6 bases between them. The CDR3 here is CASSLGQYNSPLHF. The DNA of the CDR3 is TGTGCCAGCAGTTTAGGACAGTATAATTCACCCCTCCACTTT.

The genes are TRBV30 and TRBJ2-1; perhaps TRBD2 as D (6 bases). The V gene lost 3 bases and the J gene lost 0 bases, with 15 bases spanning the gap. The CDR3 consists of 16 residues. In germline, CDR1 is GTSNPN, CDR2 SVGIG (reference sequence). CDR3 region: CAWRPQRVFSYNEQFF. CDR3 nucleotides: TGTGCCTGGAGGCCCCAGCGGGTGTTCTCCTACAATGAGCAGTTCTTC. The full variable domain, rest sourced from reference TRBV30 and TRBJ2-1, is SQTIHQWPATLVQPVGSPLSLECTVEGTSNPNLYWYRQAAGRGLQLLFYSVGIGQISSEVPQNLSASRPQDRQFILSSKKLLLSDSGFYLCAWRPQRVFSYNEQFFGPGTRLTVL.

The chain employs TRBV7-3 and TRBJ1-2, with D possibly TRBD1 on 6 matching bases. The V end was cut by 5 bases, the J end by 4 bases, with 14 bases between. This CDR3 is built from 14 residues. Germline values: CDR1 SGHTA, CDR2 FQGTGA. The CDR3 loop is CASSLNRDGYGYTF. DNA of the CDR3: TGTGCCAGCAGCCTCAACAGGGACGGCTATGGCTACACCTTC.

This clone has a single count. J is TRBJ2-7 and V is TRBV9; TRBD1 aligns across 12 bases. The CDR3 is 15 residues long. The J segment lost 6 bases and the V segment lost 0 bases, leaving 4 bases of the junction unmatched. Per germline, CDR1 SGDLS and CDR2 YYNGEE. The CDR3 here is CASSVAGQGAFEQYF. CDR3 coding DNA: TGTGCCAGCAGCGTAGCGGGACAGGGGGCGTTCGAGCAGTACTTC.